This record covers a single T cell receptor beta chain. Its matching antigen is unknown. These data originate in a study of CD8 T cells in ankylosing spondylitis. Study-wide results and limits: Apparently characteristic of ankylosing spondylitis blood was a TCR beta motif (roughly eight highly homologous variants).

Trimming shortened V by 0 bases and J by 8 bases, and 8 bases separated the two germline ends. From germline, CDR1 is MNHEY and CDR2 SMNVEV (reference sequence). The CDR3 consists of 13 residues. TCR beta libraries were made by quantitative 5'-RACE with molecular barcodes. From the 5' RACE reads, TCRdb called clonotypes with MiXCR, one entry per CDR3 protein. The top ten hold 6.5% to 7% of the sample, which has over 450,000 distinct CDR3 sequences, 9.5% to 15% seen once. This chain joins TRBV27 and TRBJ2-1, with D tentatively TRBD1 (5 bases). This clonotype originated in a male donor with ankylosing spondylitis. Sequenced sample: blood, either unsorted or a sorted T cell fraction (not recorded which). The CDR3 DNA sequence: TGTGCCAGCAGTTTATCCACAGGTCATGAGCAGTTCTTC. Its translation: CASSLSTGHEQFF.